This T cell receptor beta chain appears in the sequencing data of a study of T-cell memory formation after mild COVID-19. Turning to the study itself: TCR clusters were largely donor specific.

Overall study findings and caveats: Memory from before infection featured some responding clones, which suggests cross-reactive memory joined.

With respect to this clonotype: Its antigen is as yet unknown.

TCRdb analysed the 5' RACE reads with MiXCR anew, one entry per CDR3 protein. The sample has some 300,000 distinct CDR3 sequences; approximately 19% are singletons. This TCR was sampled from a man younger than 30 who had mild COVID-19 (a few samples of this study predate the infection). Cell type and time point are not known. Sequencing was carried out using PBMCs or a T cell subset sorted from them (not recorded which).

CDR3 bases: TGTGCCACCAGTGATTCCAGCGGGGGGTACAATGAGCAGTTCTTC. Protein sequence: CATSDSSGGYNEQFF. This chain joins TRBV24-1 and TRBJ2-1, with 9 bases identical to TRBD2. The CDR3 runs to 15 residues. Germline CDR1 and CDR2: KGHDR and SFDVKD. The V segment lost 2 bases and the J segment 4 bases; nucleotides outside the gene matches: 2.